This TCR beta chain stems from a study of response to subunit inactivated influenza vaccine. Points from the study as a whole: A suggestion made by the authors is that each seasonal influenza vaccination recruits few new T cells.

TCRdb reprocessed the RT-PCR reads via MiXCR and lists one record per CDR3 protein. The sample includes 800,000 or so distinct CDR3 sequences, around 20% of them seen just once. CDR3 size: 16 residues. Looked up from germline, CDR1 is SGHVS and CDR2 is FQNEAQ. The J segment lost 3 bases and the V segment lost 7 bases, leaving 9 bases of the junction unmatched. This clonotype has more than one count but fewer than ten. Its specificity is not known. The chain couples TRBV7-8 to TRBJ2-1; TRBD1 matches 10 bases. The sample in question was PBMCs from blood, obtained approximately 5 days after vaccination. This clonotype was sampled from a man between 45 and 60 years old who received an inactivated influenza vaccine. This CDR3 reads CASTKIGQGVYNEQFF. DNA of the CDR3: TGTGCCAGCACCAAAATCGGACAGGGGGTCTACAATGAGCAGTTCTTC. Complete variable domain (other parts from reference TRBV7-8 and TRBJ2-1): GAGVSQSPRYKVAKRGQDVALRCDPISGHVSLFWYQQALGQGPEFLTYFQNEAQLDKSGLPSDRFFAERPEGSVSTLKIQRTQQEDSAVYLCASTKIGQGVYNEQFFGPGTRLTVL.